Detailed here is one T cell receptor beta chain. Its antigen is not known. The record originates from a study of PD-L1 blockade in urothelial cancer. Looking at the study overall: T cell content in blood samples showed a median of about 140,000.

Study-wide findings and caveats: Patients with below-median pretreatment blood clonality survived longer.

Assay: immunoSEQ multiplex PCR; the TCRdb copy retains only in-frame clones and omits some. The table includes about 28,000 clones, roughly 76% detected once. The CDR3 loop spans 16 amino acids. V dropped 6 bases and J dropped 3; count of bases not matched to a gene: 9. Germline assignment: CDR1 LNHDA and CDR2 SQIVND (reference sequence). Per patient, between 1 and 8 samples were collected at pretreatment and on-treatment time points. The sequence derives from a man in his fifties with urothelial cancer. This material consisted of PBMCs, taken around atezolizumab (anti-PD-L1) treatment. The chain couples TRBV19 to TRBJ1-5, with TRBD1 matching over 9 bases. The CDR3 loop is CASRRRGQGVNQPQHF. CDR3 bases: TGTGCCAGTAGGAGACGGGGACAGGGAGTCAATCAGCCCCAGCATTTT.